This TCR beta chain appears in the sequencing data of a study of Ad26.COV2.S vaccination and SARS-CoV-2 variants. About the study: Ad26.COV2.S shots went into the muscle once or twice, 56 days apart. Study conclusions and caveats: Vaccinees and placebo recipients showed similar non-spike TCR breadth. Spike-specific TCR breadth was greater in vaccine than placebo recipients.

The ends were cut back, 6 bases at V and 4 bases at J, with 23 bases in the middle. This CDR3 is 17 amino acids long. CDR1 and CDR2 (germline): MGHDK, SYGVNS. Details on this clone: The antigen is not known.

Indicated treatment: 15 to 20 received Ad26.COV2.S at low or high dose, single or two shots; about 5 received placebo; per-sample allocation not given. Collection of the samples took place on day 63 after the first injection of vaccine or placebo. Boston provided a donor who was an adult aged 18-55 years. Libraries were prepared by immunoSEQ multiplex PCR; TCRdb keeps only in-frame clonotypes and omits some of them. Altogether more than 300,000 clones are present, 70% to 90% being singletons, with the ten largest covering approximately 11%. The rearrangement joins TRBV25-1 to TRBJ2-3; D is perhaps TRBD2 (5 bases). Material: peripheral blood, obtained in a trial of Ad26.COV2.S vaccine versus placebo. This TCR derives from a person between 18 and 65 years old who received the Ad26.COV2.S COVID-19 vaccine or a placebo. As DNA, the CDR3 is TGTGCCAGCAGGAACCCAGAGGGCGTTCTAGGCCCAGATACGCAGTATTTT. Translating it yields CASRNPEGVLGPDTQYF.